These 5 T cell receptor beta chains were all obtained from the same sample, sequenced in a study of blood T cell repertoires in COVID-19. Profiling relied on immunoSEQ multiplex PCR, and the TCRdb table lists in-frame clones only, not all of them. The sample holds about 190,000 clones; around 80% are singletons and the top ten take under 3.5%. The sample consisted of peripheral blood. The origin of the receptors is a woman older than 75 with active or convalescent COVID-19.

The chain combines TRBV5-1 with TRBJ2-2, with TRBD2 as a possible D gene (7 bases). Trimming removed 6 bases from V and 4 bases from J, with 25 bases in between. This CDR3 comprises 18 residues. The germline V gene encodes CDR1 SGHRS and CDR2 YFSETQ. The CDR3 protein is CASTQAGHLRLGTGELFF. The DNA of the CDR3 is TGCGCCAGCACCCAAGCGGGACACCTTAGATTGGGCACCGGGGAGCTGTTTTTT.

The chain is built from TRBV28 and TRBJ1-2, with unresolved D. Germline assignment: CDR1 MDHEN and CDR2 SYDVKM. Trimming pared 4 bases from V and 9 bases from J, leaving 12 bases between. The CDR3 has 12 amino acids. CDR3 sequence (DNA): TGTGCCAGCAGTTCAGACGGGATACGCTACACCTTC. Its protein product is CASSSDGIRYTF.

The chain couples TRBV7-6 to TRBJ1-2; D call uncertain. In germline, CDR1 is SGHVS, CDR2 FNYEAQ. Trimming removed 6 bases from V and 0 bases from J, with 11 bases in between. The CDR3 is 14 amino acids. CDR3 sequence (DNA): TGTGCCAGCAGATCCGGGGAAGCTAACTATGGCTACACCTTC. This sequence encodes CASRSGEANYGYTF.

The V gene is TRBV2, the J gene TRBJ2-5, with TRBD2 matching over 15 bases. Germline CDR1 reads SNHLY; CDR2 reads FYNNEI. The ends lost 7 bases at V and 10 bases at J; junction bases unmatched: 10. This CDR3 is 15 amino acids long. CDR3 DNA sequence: TGTGCCAGCAATCGAGTCGGGACTAGCGGGGGGAGCCAGTACTTC. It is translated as CASNRVGTSGGSQYF.

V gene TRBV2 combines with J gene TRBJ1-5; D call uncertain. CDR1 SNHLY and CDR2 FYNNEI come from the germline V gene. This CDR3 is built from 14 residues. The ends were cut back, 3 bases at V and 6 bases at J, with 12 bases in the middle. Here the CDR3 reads CASSDRGVGQPQHF. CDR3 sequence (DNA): TGTGCCAGCAGTGACCGCGGGGTCGGTCAGCCCCAGCATTTT.